Sequencing of this T cell receptor beta chain was carried out in a study of graft-versus-host responses after intestinal transplantation. The wider study: Each recipient received a multivisceral, liver-intestinal, or isolated intestinal graft. Anti-thymocyte globulin induction was given to all recipients, followed by tacrolimus and steroids for around three years. General study points: Clonal ratios of graft-versus-host to host-versus-graft in allografts were high for patients exhibiting graft-donor T cell macrochimerism.

Germline V gives CDR1 GTSNPN, CDR2 SVGIG (reference sequence). J was trimmed by 2 bases and V by 0 bases; bases with no gene match: 5. This CDR3 is built from 15 residues. Sequencing was performed with immunoSEQ multiplex PCR; in TCRdb, only in-frame clones are kept and a portion is missing. The table lists around 55,000 clones, about 89% of them singletons. As concerns this clone: What it binds is unknown.

The rearrangement joins TRBV30 to TRBJ2-7; 9 nucleotides match TRBD2. This clonotype was obtained from a human donor who was the organ donor for an intestinal transplant. The sequencing here drew on unstimulated CD4+ T cells sorted from spleen or lymph node cells, taken before transplant. CDR3 nucleotides: TGTGCCTGGAGTGTCCTAGCGGGGAACCCCTACGAGCAGTACTTC. Its protein product is CAWSVLAGNPYEQYF.